This note documents a single T cell receptor (beta chain) sequence. Its antigen has not been determined. No base qualities exist here, and no much larger clone lies one base off it. The data derive from a study of CD8 T cells in Susac syndrome (dated by TCRdb to 2018 to 2020). Turning to the overall study: Repertoire sequencing was used to test whether CD8+ T cell activation and differentiation in Susac syndrome was antigen driven. Clonality of the CD8+ T cell repertoire was compared between about a dozen healthy donors, about 14 Susac syndrome patients and around 15 multiple sclerosis patients.

RNA was extracted with the RNeasy kit and roughly 0.45 to 1 ug was reverse transcribed using random hexamers. TCR beta CDR3 regions were amplified with the immunoSEQ multiplex PCR assay covering 54 Vbeta and 13 Jbeta segments. To correct PCR amplification bias, a synthetic template baseline was used for both primer optimization and computational correction. From the authors' description of their analysis: Reads were annotated to V, D and J genes according to IMGT and were analyzed with immunoSEQ Analyzer, with only productive sequences retained. To calculate clonality, Shannon entropy was normalized by log2 of the number of productive unique sequences and then subtracted from one. For each patient and control, public and private clones were evaluated within the 100 most prevalent clones. Clones were defined as Susac-specific if absent from the healthy and MS cohorts, from 1052 published viral clones and from other ImmuneACCESS disease sequences. TCRdb reworked the public reads: Q25 trimming with fastp, MiXCR clone assembly, productive beta chains retained. Entries that share a CDR3 protein sequence are merged under the most common genes and DNA. The V and J calls, along with clone size, are taken from TCRdb and not from the paper's own processing. This sample gives around 300,000 distinct CDR3 sequences in total; around 91% of them show up just once. The ten biggest clones cover approximately 0.18% of the sample.

On the study overall, not on this receptor specifically: The study acknowledged that relatively few individuals were included in the TCR sequencing and HLA analysis.

From cysteine to phenylalanine, the CDR3 is 15 amino acids long. This entry keeps only the CDR3 DNA: 45 bases, framed from base 1. According to the germline V gene, CDR1 reads MDHEN and CDR2 reads SYDVKM. V gives up 8 bases and J gives up 6 bases, and the segment between their germline ends measures 20 bases. Peripheral blood CD8+ and CD4+ T cells from healthy donors, Susac syndrome patients and multiple sclerosis patients were profiled using high-throughput TCR beta sequencing. Treatment-naive patients with stable or active relapsing-remitting disease fulfilling revised McDonald criteria were used as multiple sclerosis controls. Bulk CD8+ and CD4+ T cells were purified by magnetic negative isolation, while CD8+ TEMRA cells were enriched using FACS. Blood was collected in EDTA tubes and processed within 24 hours, with PBMCs isolated through density gradient centrifugation. PBMCs destined for TCR sequencing were cryopreserved in liquid nitrogen and later thawed in a 37 °C water bath. The sorted or isolated CD4+, CD8+ and CD8+ TEMRA cells reached a purity of at least 90%.

The sequence was collected from a human donor with multiple sclerosis. The chain was built from TRBV28 and TRBJ2-1; the D segment cannot be called with confidence. Sequencing was performed on CD8+ T cells from PBMCs. In nucleotides, the sequence is TGTGCCAGCCAAACCCGACCCACTCCCCTCAATGAGCAGTTCTTC. This codes for CASQTRPTPLNEQFF.